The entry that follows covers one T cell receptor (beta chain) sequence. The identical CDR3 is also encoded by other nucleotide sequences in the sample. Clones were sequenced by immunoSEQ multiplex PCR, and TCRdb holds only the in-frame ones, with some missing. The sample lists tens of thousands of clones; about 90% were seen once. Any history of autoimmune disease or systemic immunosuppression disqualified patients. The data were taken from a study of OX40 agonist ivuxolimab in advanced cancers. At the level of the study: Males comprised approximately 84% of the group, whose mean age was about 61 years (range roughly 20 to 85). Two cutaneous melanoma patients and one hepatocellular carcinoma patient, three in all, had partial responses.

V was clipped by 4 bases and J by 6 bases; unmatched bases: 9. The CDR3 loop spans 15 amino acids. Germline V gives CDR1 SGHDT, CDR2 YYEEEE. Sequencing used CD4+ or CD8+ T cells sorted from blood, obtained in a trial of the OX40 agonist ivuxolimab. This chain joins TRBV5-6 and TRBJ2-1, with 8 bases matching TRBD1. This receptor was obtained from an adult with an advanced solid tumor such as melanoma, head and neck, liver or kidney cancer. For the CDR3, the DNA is TGTGCCAGCAGCCCTGCTGGACAGGGACCCAATGAGCAGTTCTTC. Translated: CASSPAGQGPNEQFF. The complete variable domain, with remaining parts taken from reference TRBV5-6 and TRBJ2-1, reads DAGVTQSPTHLIKTRGQQVTLRCSPKSGHDTVSWYQQALGQGPQFIFQYYEEEERQRGNFPDRFSGHQFPNYSSELNVNALLLGDSALYLCASSPAGQGPNEQFFGPGTRLTVL.